This entry lists 11 T cell receptor beta chains sequenced from one sample in a study of early T cells in non-severe SARS-CoV-2 infection. TCRdb itself ran the 5' RACE reads through MiXCR, one entry per CDR3 protein. The sample lists about 59,000 distinct CDR3 sequences, over 10% seen once, with approximately 8.5% in the top ten. The sample here was whole blood, taken at baseline. The source of these receptors is an adult who was a healthcare worker with PCR-confirmed SARS-CoV-2 infection or an uninfected control (not recorded which).

This clonotype occurred a few times. The chain joins TRBV11-2 to TRBJ2-3; D remains unclear. V lost 1 base to trimming and J lost 0 bases, with 8 bases between them. The CDR3 extends over 15 amino acids. Germline assignment: CDR1 SGHAT and CDR2 FQNNGV. CDR3 sequence: CASSLGPFSTDTQYF. The CDR3 nucleotides read TGTGCCAGCAGCTTAGGACCGTTTAGCACAGATACGCAGTATTTT.

This clonotype came up a few times. The rearrangement joins TRBV24-1 to TRBJ2-5; TRBD2 might be the D (5 bases). Germline loops: CDR1 KGHDR, CDR2 SFDVKD. This CDR3 region has 14 residues. V was pared by 6 bases and J by 2 bases, with 12 bases between. The chain's CDR3 is CATSPSLAQETQYF. The CDR3 DNA reads TGTGCCACCAGTCCGTCGCTAGCTCAAGAGACCCAGTACTTC.

This clonotype was seen a handful of times. The chain joins TRBV12-3 or TRBV12-4 to TRBJ1-1; D unclear. The CDR3 loop spans 14 amino acids. With 5 bases removed from V and 0 bases from J, the gap between germline ends came to 10 bases. In DNA, the CDR3 is TGTGCCAGCAGTCTCGATGTAATGAACACTGAAGCTTTCTTT. This gives the protein CASSLDVMNTEAFF.

This clonotype was observed a few times. The CDR3 nucleotides are TGTGCCAGCAGGGCCCGGACTGAGCTGTTTTTT. Its protein product is CASRARTELFF. The V call is TRBV2, the J call TRBJ2-2, with D tentatively TRBD2 (5 bases). Trimming left V 6 bases short and J 11 bases short, with 10 bases between. CDR3 size: 11 residues. Germline V gene lookup returns CDR1 SNHLY and CDR2 FYNNEI. Using reference TRBV2 and TRBJ2-2 for the parts outside the CDR3, the full variable domain is EPEVTQTPSHQVTQMGQEVILRCVPISNHLYFYWYRQILGQKVEFLVSFYNNEISEKSEIFDDQFSVERPDGSNFTLKIRSTKLEDSAMYFCASRARTELFFGEGSRLTVL.

The rearrangement links TRBV7-2 to TRBJ2-5; D uncertain. Trimming cost V 1 base and J 2 bases, with 8 bases left between them. CDR3 length: 14 residues. Germline lookup yields CDR1 SGHTA and CDR2 FQGNSA. The CDR3 nucleotides read TGTGCCAGCAGCTTAGAACACACTCAAGAGACCCAGTACTTC. It codes for CASSLEHTQETQYF.

The chain joins TRBV6-1 to TRBJ2-5; D gene ambiguous. Germline assignment: CDR1 MNHNS and CDR2 SASEGT. The V and J ends lost 8 bases and 5 bases respectively, with 15 bases between them. This CDR3 contains 13 residues. CDR3 DNA: TGTGCCAGCCGTTTGGCAGCCTATGAGACCCAGTACTTC. Encoded protein: CASRLAAYETQYF.

The table lists this clonotype with many counts. The J gene is TRBJ2-7, the V gene TRBV20-1; TRBD2 matches 9 bases. V lost 5 bases, J lost 9 bases, and 14 bases stayed unmatched. The CDR3 has 14 amino acids. Per germline, CDR1 DFQATT and CDR2 SNEGSKA (reference sequence). The CDR3 is CSARRLAGKVGQYF. The CDR3 nucleotides are TGCAGTGCTCGAAGGCTAGCGGGAAAGGTGGGGCAGTACTTC.

The chain couples TRBV7-2 to TRBJ1-1; TRBD1 is a possible D gene (6 bases). The V end lost 5 bases, the J end lost 2 bases, and 9 bases lay between the germline ends. Germline V lookup: CDR1 SGHTA, CDR2 FQGNSA. This CDR3 contains 13 residues. This CDR3 is CASSRDTNTEAFF. The CDR3 nucleotides are TGTGCCAGCAGCAGGGACACCAACACTGAAGCTTTCTTT.

This clonotype was recorded a few times. The chain links TRBV3-1 to TRBJ2-7; D ambiguous. The germline gives CDR1 LGHDT, CDR2 YNNKEL (reference sequence). V was trimmed by 4 bases and J by 6 bases, leaving 25 bases between them. The CDR3 length is 17 residues. Here the CDR3 reads CASSPGASSQRTVEQYF. DNA of the CDR3: TGTGCCAGCAGCCCCGGCGCCAGCTCCCAAAGGACGGTCGAGCAGTACTTC.

The rearrangement uses TRBV28 and TRBJ2-3; D uncertain. The ends were cut back, 3 bases at V and 2 bases at J, with 12 bases in the middle. In germline, CDR1 is MDHEN, CDR2 SYDVKM. The CDR3 has 15 residues. In DNA form, the CDR3 reads TGTGCCAGCAGTTTGGTATGGACGGTCACAGATACGCAGTATTTT. Its translation: CASSLVWTVTDTQYF.

This clonotype appeared many times. The chain carries TRBV7-9 and TRBJ2-1, with unresolved D. Trimming stripped 3 bases from V and 10 bases from J, with 7 bases between. Germline V gene lookup returns CDR1 SEHNR and CDR2 FQNEAQ (reference sequence). The CDR3 consists of 11 residues. This chain's CDR3 is CASSLTEEQFF. The CDR3 coding sequence is TGTGCCAGCAGCTTGACTGAGGAGCAGTTCTTC.